The 29 T cell receptor beta chains listed next were all sequenced from one sample in a study of cytomegalovirus exposure and HLA in healthy donors. Researchers ran the PCR with 60 Vbeta and 13 Jbeta primers. Sequencing used immunoSEQ multiplex PCR; TCRdb keeps in-frame clones, though not all of them. Seen here are about 160,000 clones, around 88% observed once, and the top ten hold 0.75% to 0.95%. Input material: PBMCs. The origin of the receptors is a woman in her twenties or thirties in good health and CMV-seronegative.

The chain has TRBV30 and TRBJ2-5; TRBD1 matches at 8 bases. The last part of the DNA fits TRBJ2-7 better; the J call may be wrong. Germline CDR1 GTSNPN, CDR2 SVGIG (reference sequence). The CDR3 runs to 14 residues. The CDR3: CAWSRSRGRHEQYF. The DNA for the CDR3 is TGTGCCTGGAGTCGTTCCAGGGGGCGCCACGAGCAGTACTTC.

The chain joins TRBV7-2 to TRBJ2-5, with TRBD2 matching 7 bases. This CDR3 is built from 14 residues. V lost 2 bases and J lost 3; bases outside the gene matches: 3. CDR1 and CDR2 from the germline V gene are SGHTA and FQGNSA. Here the CDR3 reads CASSLLGGEETQYF. The CDR3 DNA is TGTGCCAGCAGCTTATTGGGGGGGGAAGAGACCCAGTACTTC.

This chain joins TRBV15 and TRBJ1-5, with D possibly TRBD1 on 5 matching bases. The germline V and J ends were trimmed by 3 bases and 4 bases, with 10 bases remaining between them. This CDR3 is 14 amino acids long. CDR1 and CDR2 from the germline V gene are LNHNV and YYDKDF (reference sequence). The CDR3 loop reads CATSRGGGNQPQHF. The DNA for the CDR3 is TGTGCCACCAGCAGGGGGGGAGGGAATCAGCCCCAGCATTTT.

The rearrangement uses TRBV6-5 and TRBJ1-1, with 10 positions matching TRBD1. The CDR3 covers 15 residues. Germline V lookup: CDR1 MNHEY, CDR2 SVGAGI. V was clipped by 6 bases and J by 2 bases; unmatched bases: 6. The CDR3 DNA reads TGTGCCAGCAGGAACCCGACAGGGGGCAACACTGAAGCTTTCTTT. Protein: CASRNPTGGNTEAFF.

CDR3 DNA: TGTGCCAGCAGCGTAGATAGCGGGGGGAGCTACAATGAGCAGTTCTTC. This encodes CASSVDSGGSYNEQFF. The V call is TRBV9, the J call TRBJ2-1, with 10 bases aligning to TRBD2. Looked up from germline, CDR1 is SGDLS and CDR2 is YYNGEE. The CDR3 is 16 residues long. With 0 bases clipped from V and 3 bases from J, the junction kept 3 bases outside the gene matches.

The V gene is TRBV7-6, the J gene TRBJ2-2; 9 positions agree with TRBD2. V lost 8 bases to trimming and J lost 1 base; unmatched junction nucleotides: 5. The CDR3 loop spans 15 amino acids. Germline loops: CDR1 SGHVS, CDR2 FNYEAQ. The DNA of the CDR3 is TGTGCCAGCGGAAGACTAGCGGAGAACACCGGGGAGCTGTTTTTT. Its translation: CASGRLAENTGELFF.

This rearrangement joins TRBV28 to TRBJ1-2; 7 nucleotides line up with TRBD1. The CDR3 consists of 13 residues. Unmatched junction bases numbered 4, after V lost 7 bases and J lost 2 bases. The V gene's germline CDR1 is MDHEN and CDR2 SYDVKM. As DNA, the CDR3 is TGTGCCAGCACTAGGGGGCCGAACTATGGCTACACCTTC. This codes for CASTRGPNYGYTF.

Remarks on this clone: Sequence at one end of the junction differs from germline and may be a read error. The rearrangement links TRBV4-1 to TRBJ2-5, with a possible D match to TRBD1 (6 bases). Germline V gene sequence: CDR1 MGHRA, CDR2 YSYEKL. The CDR3 contains 15 residues. This CDR3 is CASSQGQELQEAQYF. In DNA form, the CDR3 reads TGCGCCAGCAGCCAAGGACAGGAATTACAAGAGGCCCAGTACTTC.

The V and J genes are TRBV28 and TRBJ2-1; possible D gene TRBD2, 5 bases. The CDR3 sequence is 14 residues long. The V end lost 8 bases, the J end lost 2 bases, and 13 bases lay between the germline ends. Germline V lookup: CDR1 MDHEN, CDR2 SYDVKM. CDR3 bases: TGTGCCAGCGTCGCGAGGGCTACCTACAATGAGCAGTTCTTC. It is translated as CASVARATYNEQFF.

This chain links TRBV25-1 with TRBJ2-5; the D gene is possibly TRBD1 (6 bases). Germline V lookup: CDR1 MGHDK, CDR2 SYGVNS. V was trimmed by 2 bases and J by 5 bases, leaving 9 bases between them. This CDR3 spans 13 amino acids. The CDR3 sequence is CASSEQGRETQYF. The DNA for the CDR3 is TGTGCCAGCAGTGAACAGGGGCGGGAGACCCAGTACTTC.

This clone was detected once. The chain carries TRBV9 and TRBJ2-2; D is uncertain. The CDR3 consists of 15 residues. V was trimmed by 4 bases and J by 0 bases, leaving 10 bases between them. Per the germline V gene, CDR1 is SGDLS and CDR2 is YYNGEE. For the CDR3, the DNA is TGTGCCAGCAGCTTGCAAGCCCCGAACACCGGGGAGCTGTTTTTT. Encoded protein: CASSLQAPNTGELFF.

This rearrangement joins TRBV28 to TRBJ1-3; no firm D call. Trimming cost V 4 bases and J 1 base, with 11 bases left between them. This CDR3 spans 15 amino acids. Per the germline V gene, CDR1 is MDHEN and CDR2 is SYDVKM. The CDR3 is CASSSPGESGNTIYF. The CDR3 nucleotides are TGTGCCAGCAGTTCCCCCGGGGAATCTGGAAACACCATATATTTT.

Comments on this clone: Its ends do not fully match the called genes, so a read error is possible. The chain recombines TRBV5-6 with TRBJ1-2, with D perhaps matching TRBD1 (6 bases). Looked up from germline, CDR1 is SGHDT and CDR2 is YYEEEE. The CDR3 has 14 amino acids. For the CDR3, the DNA is TGTGCCAGCAGCTTGGGGACAGATAACTATGGCTACCCCTTC. Protein sequence: CASSLGTDNYGYPF.

The gene calls are TRBV27 and TRBJ1-3; 10 bases line up with TRBD1. Germline-derived CDR1 and CDR2 are MNHEY and SMNVEV (reference sequence). Unmatched junction bases numbered 3, after V lost 6 bases and J lost 4 bases. CDR3 length: 14 amino acids. The CDR3 nucleotides read TGTGCCAGCAGCCGGACAGGGGGGGGAAACACCATATATTTT. Protein product: CASSRTGGGNTIYF.

This clone has a single count. V and J are TRBV15 and TRBJ2-3, with 9 nucleotides matching TRBD2. The CDR3 contains 15 residues. Losses at the gene ends were 0 bases for V and 8 bases for J; bases not matched to a gene: 6. The germline V gene has CDR1 LNHNV and CDR2 YYDKDF (reference sequence). CDR3 coding DNA: TGTGCCACCAGCAGAGATGCGGGAGGGGCCGGTACGCAGTATTTT. Its translation: CATSRDAGGAGTQYF.

The V call is TRBV9, the J call TRBJ1-1; tentative D call: TRBD1 (6 bases). Germline CDR1 is SGDLS and CDR2 is YYNGEE. The germline V and J ends were trimmed by 0 bases and 3 bases, with 15 bases remaining between them. The length of the CDR3 is 16 residues. The CDR3 region has the DNA TGTGCCAGCAGCGTAGATAACAGGGTGGAATACACTGAAGCTTTCTTT. It is translated as CASSVDNRVEYTEAFF.

The J gene is TRBJ2-7, the V gene TRBV2; the match to TRBD1 covers 8 bases. Germline V CDR1 and CDR2: SNHLY, FYNNEI. The J segment lost 2 bases and the V segment lost 5 bases, leaving 5 bases of the junction unmatched. CDR3 length: 14 residues. CDR3 region: CASSPGTGAYEQYF. DNA for the CDR3: TGTGCCAGCAGTCCAGGGACAGGAGCCTACGAGCAGTACTTC.

V is TRBV5-1 and J is TRBJ2-7; TRBD2 agrees at 8 bases. The germline gives CDR1 SGHRS, CDR2 YFSETQ. CDR3 size: 15 residues. Unmatched junction bases numbered 4, after V lost 0 bases and J lost 2 bases. The CDR3 region is CASSLVERGTYEQYF. The DNA of the CDR3 is TGCGCCAGCAGCTTGGTCGAGCGGGGGACCTACGAGCAGTACTTC.

This CDR3 reads CASSMSRDSDQPQHF. CDR3 DNA sequence: TGTGCCAGTAGTATGTCCCGGGATTCCGATCAGCCCCAGCATTTT. The gene calls are TRBV19 and TRBJ1-5; unclear D gene. This CDR3 is 15 amino acids long. Trimming pared 3 bases from V and 5 bases from J, leaving 14 bases between. Germline V gene lookup returns CDR1 LNHDA and CDR2 SQIVND (reference sequence).

This CDR3 is CATSRMGQGDQPQHF. CDR3 sequence (DNA): TGTGCCACCAGCAGGATGGGACAGGGGGATCAGCCCCAGCATTTT. The V and J genes are TRBV15 and TRBJ1-5; 11 bases fit TRBD1. Germline loops: CDR1 LNHNV, CDR2 YYDKDF (reference sequence). This CDR3 region has 15 residues. J gave up 5 bases and V 3 bases, and 3 bases lay outside the gene matches. Variable domain in full (rest from reference TRBV15 and TRBJ1-5): DAMVIQNPRYQVTQFGKPVTLSCSQTLNHNVMYWYQQKSSQAPKLLFHYYDKDFNNEADTPDNFQSRRPNTSFCFLDIRSPGLGDTAMYLCATSRMGQGDQPQHFGDGTRLSIL.

This sequence joins TRBV27 and TRBJ1-2; TRBD1 matches at 10 bases. The CDR3 sequence is 15 residues long. V shed 5 bases, J shed 3 bases, and the junction held 6 bases outside the gene matches. Germline-derived CDR1 and CDR2 are MNHEY and SMNVEV (reference sequence). The CDR3 loop reads CASSPTGGGYYGYTF. CDR3 in DNA: TGTGCCAGCAGTCCGACAGGGGGCGGATACTATGGCTACACCTTC.

This chain connects TRBV5-1 to TRBJ2-2, with 7 bases identical to TRBD2. J lost 5 bases, V lost 3 bases, and 16 bases had no gene match. This CDR3 comprises 18 residues. Germline values: CDR1 SGHRS, CDR2 YFSETQ. In DNA, the CDR3 is TGCGCCAGCAGCTCCCTGTTAACGGGAGGCCAGGGAACCGGGGAGCTGTTTTTT. It encodes CASSSLLTGGQGTGELFF.

J is TRBJ2-3 and V is TRBV2, with 11 nucleotides matching TRBD2. This CDR3 spans 14 amino acids. J was trimmed by 3 bases and V by 6 bases; bases with no gene match: 2. Per the germline V gene, CDR1 is SNHLY and CDR2 is FYNNEI. The chain's CDR3 is CASRVAGGTDTQYF. The CDR3, as DNA: TGTGCCAGCAGAGTAGCGGGGGGGACAGATACGCAGTATTTT.

This clone has just one count. This rearrangement joins TRBV5-4 to TRBJ1-1; weak D call: TRBD1 (5 bases). This CDR3 has 15 residues. Trimming took 4 bases from V and 0 from J, leaving 13 bases between them. Germline V gene data show CDR1 as SGHNT and CDR2 as YYREEE (reference sequence). The chain's CDR3 is CASSAIDSMNTEAFF. CDR3 in DNA: TGTGCCAGCAGCGCGATAGACAGCATGAACACTGAAGCTTTCTTT.

As DNA, the CDR3 is TGTGCCAGCAGCTTGGGACAACTCCTAAACTATGGCTACACCTTC. Translation gives CASSLGQLLNYGYTF. This chain connects TRBV7-9 to TRBJ1-2, with a weak D call TRBD1 (6 bases). CDR1 is SEHNR, CDR2 FQNEAQ, per germline (reference sequence). The CDR3 is 15 amino acids. The V end lost 3 bases, the J end lost 2 bases, and 13 bases lay between the germline ends.

This clone has just a few counts. The chain has TRBV10-3 and TRBJ1-4, with 12 bases that match TRBD1. The germline gives CDR1 ENHRY, CDR2 SYGVKD. Germline trimming cut 6 bases from V and 9 bases from J; bases unmatched to any gene: 8. The CDR3 has 15 amino acids. CDR3: CAISPGGQGAQKLFF. Written as DNA, the CDR3 is TGTGCCATCAGCCCAGGGGGACAGGGGGCGCAAAAACTGTTTTTT.

The rearrangement links TRBV10-3 to TRBJ2-2; TRBD2 aligns across 7 bases. Germline V lookup: CDR1 ENHRY, CDR2 SYGVKD. The CDR3 runs 16 residues. Losses at the gene ends were 4 bases for V and 3 bases for J; bases not matched to a gene: 8. This CDR3 is CAISAWGEGDTGELFF. CDR3 nucleotides: TGTGCCATCAGTGCTTGGGGGGAGGGTGACACCGGGGAGCTGTTTTTT.

The V call is TRBV18, the J call TRBJ1-2; D ambiguous. The CDR3 is 17 residues long. Germline V lookup: CDR1 KGHSH, CDR2 LQKENI. With 0 bases removed from V and 0 bases from J, the gap between germline ends came to 14 bases. The CDR3 coding sequence is TGTGCCAGCTCACCACCGACACCCGAATATTCTAACTATGGCTACACCTTC. It encodes CASSPPTPEYSNYGYTF.

J is TRBJ1-2 and V is TRBV29-1; TRBD1 aligns across 9 bases. Germline V gene data show CDR1 as SQVTM and CDR2 as ANQGSEA. The CDR3 sequence is 15 residues long. V shed 0 bases and J 5 bases; nucleotides not matched to a gene: 7. DNA of the CDR3: TGCAGCGTTGAAGATGAGGGACAGGGTATTTATGGCTACACCTTC. Translating gives CSVEDEGQGIYGYTF. Variable domain in full (rest from reference TRBV29-1 and TRBJ1-2): SAVISQKPSRDICQRGTSLTIQCQVDSQVTMMFWYRQQPGQSLTLIATANQGSEATYESGFVIDKFPISRPNLTFSTLTVSNMSPEDSSIYLCSVEDEGQGIYGYTFGSGTRLTVV.